This T cell receptor (beta chain) is from a study of CD8 T cells in Susac syndrome. V was pared by 8 bases and J by 0 bases, with 13 bases between. The CDR3 consists of 14 residues. Germline CDR1 LNHDA, CDR2 SQIVND (reference sequence). Random hexamers served to reverse transcribe roughly 0.5 to 1 ug RNA. TCRdb re-called the immunoSEQ multiplex PCR reads with MiXCR, one entry per CDR3 protein. The data contain around 150,000 distinct CDR3 sequences, around 95% of them singletons. This TCR came from a human donor with Susac syndrome. Sequencing input: CD4+ T cells from PBMCs. The chain carries TRBV19 and TRBJ1-2, with a possible D match to TRBD1 (5 bases). The CDR3 DNA reads as TGTGCCAGTGGGGACGGAATAGCTAACTATGGCTACACCTTC. Amino acids: CASGDGIANYGYTF.